This T cell receptor (beta chain) is from a study of cytomegalovirus exposure and HLA in healthy donors. The germline V and J ends were trimmed by 3 bases and 4 bases, with 18 bases remaining between them. There are 16 residues in the CDR3. CDR1 is SGHVS and CDR2 is FQNEAQ in the germline V gene. The PCR ran on 60 Vbeta and 13 Jbeta primers. Profiled with immunoSEQ multiplex PCR; TCRdb holds only in-frame clones, not every one. Altogether approximately 190,000 clones are present, around four fifths being singletons, with the ten largest covering roughly 1.7%. The chain has TRBV7-8 and TRBJ1-2; D is unresolved. The TCR originated in a man in his forties in good health and CMV-seropositive. Sequencing used PBMCs. CDR3 nucleotide sequence: TGTGCCAGCAGCTTTAGGGCGGAGGACCCAACCTATGGCTACACCTTC. Encoded protein: CASSFRAEDPTYGYTF.